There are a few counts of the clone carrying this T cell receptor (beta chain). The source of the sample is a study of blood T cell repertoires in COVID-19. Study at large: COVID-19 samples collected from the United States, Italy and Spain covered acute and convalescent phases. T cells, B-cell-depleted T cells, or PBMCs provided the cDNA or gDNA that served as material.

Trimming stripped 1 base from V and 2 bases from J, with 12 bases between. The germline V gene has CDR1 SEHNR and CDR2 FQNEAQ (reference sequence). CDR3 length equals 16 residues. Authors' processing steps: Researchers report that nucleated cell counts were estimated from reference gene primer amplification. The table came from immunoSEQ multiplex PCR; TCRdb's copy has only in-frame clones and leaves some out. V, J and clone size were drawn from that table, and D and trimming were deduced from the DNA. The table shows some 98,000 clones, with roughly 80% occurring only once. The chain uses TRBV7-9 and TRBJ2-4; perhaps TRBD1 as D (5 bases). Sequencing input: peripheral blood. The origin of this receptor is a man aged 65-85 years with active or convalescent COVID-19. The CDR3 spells CASSLGSAGTKNIQYF. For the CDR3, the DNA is TGTGCCAGCAGCTTAGGATCGGCAGGGACCAAAAACATTCAGTACTTC.